This record looks at one T cell receptor (beta chain) sequence and its context. The data derive from a study of blood T cell repertoires in COVID-19. Study-wide background: Italy, Spain and the United States were the sources of the convalescent and acute COVID-19 samples. From T cells, B-cell-depleted T cells, or PBMCs came the material, which was cDNA or gDNA.

Trimming took 6 bases from V and 3 from J; bases not matched to a gene: 6. This CDR3 is 15 amino acids long. The germline CDR1 and CDR2 sequences are LNHDA and SQIVND (reference sequence). Original processing notes: Researchers report that nucleated cell counts were estimated from reference gene primer amplification. TCRdb's table, derived via immunoSEQ multiplex PCR, lists solely in-frame clones and lacks some. The V and J calls and the clone size are those of that table, but D and trimming were determined from the DNA. There are 100,000 to 150,000 clones in the sample; approximately 83% occur only once, and just over 6.5% lies in the top ten.

This TCR was recovered from a man of 80 years or more with active or convalescent COVID-19. V is TRBV19 and J is TRBJ2-3, with 10 bases that match TRBD1. Specimen: peripheral blood. The CDR3 sequence is CASSPGTGVTDTQYF. DNA for the CDR3: TGTGCCAGTAGCCCCGGGACAGGGGTGACAGATACGCAGTATTTT.